These 27 T cell receptor beta chains came from one sample sequenced in a study of T cells in Graves' hyperthyroidism and ophthalmopathy. Amplification yielded TCR beta CDR3 regions, with RNA transcripts as the source. The study used the HTBI primer set for a first-round RT-PCR of the TCR CDR3. TCRdb recomputed calls from the multiplex PCR reads with MiXCR, one row per CDR3 protein. This sample carries roughly 550,000 distinct CDR3 sequences, roughly 16% of them seen once, and the ten largest clones take 25% to 30%. What was sequenced was blood. The receptor source for this set is a woman aged 25 to 39 with Graves' ophthalmopathy.

This clonotype has more than one count but fewer than ten. V and J are TRBV10-1 and TRBJ1-1; D may be TRBD1 (5 bases). Between the trimmed V and J ends, which lost 3 bases and 4 bases, there was a span of 9 bases. This CDR3 has 13 residues. CDR1 and CDR2 from the germline V gene are WNHNN and SYGVQD (reference sequence). CDR3 sequence (DNA): TGCGCCAGCAGTGAAGGGACCCGCACTGAAGCTTTCTTT. Its translation is CASSEGTRTEAFF.

This clonotype has a count of ten or more. J is TRBJ2-5 and V is TRBV20-1; 12 bases align to TRBD2. From germline, CDR1 is DFQATT and CDR2 SNEGSKA (reference sequence). Trimming cost V 3 bases and J 5 bases; bases outside gene matches: 10. The CDR3 is 16 residues long. This chain's CDR3 is CSASGLASGRAETQYF. In DNA, the CDR3 is TGCAGTGCTAGTGGTCTGGCTAGCGGGAGGGCTGAGACCCAGTACTTC.

This clonotype was seen ten or more times. CDR3 in amino acids: CASWRGIYNSPLHF. The CDR3 DNA sequence: TGTGCCAGTTGGAGGGGAATATATAATTCACCCCTCCACTTT. The rearrangement uses TRBV7-8 and TRBJ1-6; the D gene is possibly TRBD1 (5 bases). Germline CDR1 and CDR2: SGHVS and FQNEAQ. CDR3 length: 14 amino acids. V was clipped by 9 bases and J by 4 bases, with 13 bases between them.

This rearrangement joins TRBV7-2 to TRBJ2-2; TRBD1 is a possible D gene (5 bases). The germline V and J ends were trimmed by 5 bases and 3 bases, with 10 bases remaining between them. This CDR3 is built from 14 residues. Germline V gives CDR1 SGHTA, CDR2 FQGNSA. CDR3 sequence reads: CASSGAEHTGELFF. For the CDR3, the DNA is TGTGCCAGCAGCGGGGCGGAACACACCGGGGAGCTGTTTTTT.

The chain combines TRBV25-1 with TRBJ1-6, with unresolved D. CDR1 and CDR2 from the germline V gene are MGHDK and SYGVNS. This CDR3 is built from 14 residues. The ends were cut back, 6 bases at V and 8 bases at J, with 14 bases in the middle. The CDR3 nucleotides read TGTGCCAGCAGCAATAAGGCTAGTGATTCACCCCTCCACTTT. Translating gives CASSNKASDSPLHF. The full variable domain, with the rest looked up from reference TRBV25-1 and TRBJ1-6, is EADIYQTPRYLVIGTGKKITLECSQTMGHDKMYWYQQDPGMELHLIHYSYGVNSTEKGDLSSESTVSRIRTEHFPLTLESARPSHTSQYLCASSNKASDSPLHFGNGTRLTVT.

The sample holds a few counts of this clonotype. The rearrangement uses TRBV19 and TRBJ1-5; a possible D gene is TRBD1 (6 bases). This CDR3 has 14 amino acids. Germline CDR1 reads LNHDA; CDR2 reads SQIVND (reference sequence). Between the trimmed V and J ends, which lost 7 bases and 4 bases, there was a span of 14 bases. CDR3 in amino acids: CASNGAGANQPQHF. The CDR3 DNA sequence: TGTGCCAGTAATGGGGCGGGGGCGAATCAGCCCCAGCATTTT.

This rearrangement joins TRBV7-3 to TRBJ2-3; TRBD2 agrees at 7 bases. The CDR3 loop spans 16 amino acids. Germline trimming cut 6 bases from V and 6 bases from J; bases unmatched to any gene: 15. The germline V gene encodes CDR1 SGHTA and CDR2 FQGTGA. CDR3 bases: TGTGCCAGCAGTCGAGTGGGGGGAGGGCCAGGTGATACGCAGTATTTT. It codes for CASSRVGGGPGDTQYF.

V is TRBV6-1 and J is TRBJ2-5, with 7 positions matching TRBD1. The V and J ends lost 8 bases and 2 bases, in that order; junction bases with no gene match: 2. CDR3 size: 12 residues. CDR1 MNHNS and CDR2 SASEGT come from the germline V gene. CDR3 nucleotides: TGTGCCAGCGTACAGGGGCAAGAGACCCAGTACTTC. It translates to CASVQGQETQYF.

Ten or more counts support this clonotype. The V call is TRBV9, the J call TRBJ1-2, with D unclear. Germline V gives CDR1 SGDLS, CDR2 YYNGEE. This CDR3 contains 12 residues. Trimming removed 5 bases from V and 2 bases from J, with 7 bases in between. The CDR3 reads CASSRRNYGYTF. The CDR3 DNA follows: TGTGCCAGCAGTCGCCGGAACTATGGCTACACCTTC.

The chain employs TRBV24-1 and TRBJ1-2, with D unresolved. V was pared by 0 bases and J by 2 bases, with 9 bases between. Germline CDR1 reads KGHDR; CDR2 reads SFDVKD. There are 15 residues in the CDR3. CDR3 amino acids: CATSDLREENYGYTF. The CDR3 DNA follows: TGTGCCACCAGTGATTTGCGTGAGGAAAACTATGGCTACACCTTC.

This clonotype was found many times. This chain uses TRBV2 with TRBJ2-1, with TRBD1 identical over 7 bases. Per the germline V gene, CDR1 is SNHLY and CDR2 is FYNNEI. This CDR3 is built from 15 residues. J was trimmed by 8 bases and V by 11 bases; bases with no gene match: 18. The CDR3 DNA reads TGTGCCTCCGGCCCGAGACAGGGTAATTTGCATGAGCAGTTCTTC. Translating it yields CASGPRQGNLHEQFF.

Many counts were recorded for this clonotype. This rearrangement joins TRBV3-1 to TRBJ2-1; 12 nucleotides line up with TRBD2. V dropped 1 base and J dropped 4; count of bases not matched to a gene: 2. Germline CDR1 is LGHDT and CDR2 is YNNKEL (reference sequence). This CDR3 is 16 amino acids long. The CDR3 protein is CASSQVTSGRYNEQFF. The CDR3, as DNA: TGTGCCAGCAGCCAAGTTACTAGCGGGAGGTACAATGAGCAGTTCTTC.

J is TRBJ2-5 and V is TRBV24-1; 8 bases match TRBD1. The CDR3 is 15 amino acids. Germline CDR1 KGHDR, CDR2 SFDVKD. With 3 bases clipped from V and 4 bases from J, the junction kept 6 bases outside the gene matches. This chain's CDR3 is CATSDLGQGSETQYF. CDR3 DNA: TGTGCCACCAGTGATCTAGGACAGGGTTCAGAGACCCAGTACTTC.

This clonotype was counted a single time. A single base separates this from a much larger clone, so it may be a read error. Written as DNA, the CDR3 is TGCCCCAGCAGAACTTCAGAGTCGAGGAACACTGAAGCTTTCTTT. Protein: CPSRTSESRNTEAFF. This chain links TRBV5-1 with TRBJ1-1; no firm D call. Germline CDR1 is SGHRS and CDR2 is YFSETQ. This CDR3 has 15 residues.

This clonotype was recorded a few times. The rearrangement joins TRBV6-1 to TRBJ2-2; perhaps D is TRBD1 or TRBD2 (7 bases each). CDR1 and CDR2 (germline): MNHNS, SASEGT. The CDR3 runs to 14 residues. The ends were cut back, 5 bases at V and 6 bases at J, with 13 bases in the middle. CDR3 loop: CASSQGGKAGELFF. CDR3 bases: TGTGCCAGCAGTCAGGGGGGGAAAGCCGGGGAGCTGTTTTTT.

In its sample, this clonotype was seen a few times. The chain couples TRBV11-2 to TRBJ2-1; 7 nucleotides line up with TRBD2. V lost 5 bases, J lost 9 bases, and 10 bases stayed unmatched. The germline V gene encodes CDR1 SGHAT and CDR2 FQNNGV. The CDR3 is 14 residues long. The CDR3 reads CASSPITSDREQFF. The CDR3 DNA reads as TGTGCCAGCAGCCCCATTACTAGCGATCGTGAGCAGTTCTTC.

This clonotype occurred many times. The V and J genes are TRBV20-1 and TRBJ2-1; weak D call: TRBD1 (5 bases). Trimming pared 6 bases from V and 5 bases from J, leaving 14 bases between. CDR3 length: 13 residues. Germline V gene sequence: CDR1 DFQATT, CDR2 SNEGSKA (reference sequence). In DNA, the CDR3 is TGCAGTGCGCATGGCAGGGCGGACAATGAGCAGTTCTTC. This sequence encodes CSAHGRADNEQFF.

This clonotype was seen ten or more times. The genes are TRBV6-2 or TRBV6-3 and TRBJ2-7; D is unclear. V dropped 6 bases and J dropped 3 bases, with 15 bases sitting between them. The CDR3 extends over 14 amino acids. Germline-derived CDR1 and CDR2 are MNHEY and SVGEGT. CDR3: CASRPRQAVYEQYF. CDR3 sequence (DNA): TGTGCCAGCAGACCCCGACAAGCTGTCTACGAGCAGTACTTC.

V is TRBV4-3 and J is TRBJ2-1, with D possibly being TRBD1 (6 bases). V lost 5 bases and J lost 2, with 13 bases in between. This CDR3 contains 15 residues. Germline lookup yields CDR1 LGHNA and CDR2 YSLEER. The CDR3 region is CASSAGVNTYNEQFF. Written as DNA, the CDR3 is TGCGCCAGCAGCGCAGGGGTCAACACCTACAATGAGCAGTTCTTC.

This clonotype has just a few counts. The chain employs TRBV5-5 and TRBJ2-2; TRBD2 agrees at 7 bases. Trimming at V came to 0 bases and at J to 6 bases, leaving 23 bases not matched to a gene. Germline CDR1 reads SGHKS; CDR2 reads YYEKEE (reference sequence). The CDR3 extends over 21 amino acids. In DNA form, the CDR3 reads TGTGCCAGCAGCTTGGTTAACGCCGAGCCCTATGTCGGGAGGTCTCCCGGGGAGCTGTTTTTT. Translating gives CASSLVNAEPYVGRSPGELFF.

This clonotype has more than one count but fewer than ten. The rearrangement joins TRBV9 to TRBJ1-3; the D is unclear. Between the trimmed V and J ends, which lost 4 bases and 0 bases, there was a span of 5 bases. The germline CDR1 and CDR2 sequences are SGDLS and YYNGEE. There are 13 residues in the CDR3. The CDR3 DNA sequence: TGTGCCAGCAGCACAGCCTCTGGAAACACCATATATTTT. Its translation: CASSTASGNTIYF.

In its sample, this clonotype was seen a few times. The rearrangement links TRBV5-6 to TRBJ2-3; 7 bases are a match to TRBD2. The junction had 19 bases not matched to a gene; V was cut back by 3 bases and J by 3 bases. CDR1 SGHDT and CDR2 YYEEEE come from the germline V gene. This CDR3 has 19 amino acids. The CDR3 bases are TGTGCCAGCAGCTCCTTTTTCGCCGCATTTGCTAGCGGAACAGATACGCAGTATTTT. Protein sequence: CASSSFFAAFASGTDTQYF.

J is TRBJ2-5 and V is TRBV28, with D possibly TRBD1 on 6 matching bases. The CDR3 is 14 residues long. In germline, CDR1 is MDHEN, CDR2 SYDVKM. The V end lost 5 bases, the J end lost 6 bases, and 16 bases lay between the germline ends. CDR3 in DNA: TGTGCCAGCAGTCCCCGACCAGGGGTAAAGACCCAGTACTTC. Amino acids: CASSPRPGVKTQYF.

This clonotype was recorded many times. The chain's CDR3 is CASSLSRGEETQYF. In nucleotides, the CDR3 is TGTGCCAGCAGCTTATCCAGGGGTGAAGAGACCCAGTACTTC. V and J are TRBV5-6 and TRBJ2-5; the D gene is possibly TRBD1 (6 bases). With 2 bases removed from V and 3 bases from J, the gap between germline ends came to 11 bases. The germline gives CDR1 SGHDT, CDR2 YYEEEE. The length of the CDR3 is 14 residues.

The CDR3 bases are TGTGCCAGCAGCTTATCAAAGGACAGCAATCAGCCCCAGCATTTT. Translating gives CASSLSKDSNQPQHF. The V gene is TRBV7-9, the J gene TRBJ1-5; D is unclear. This CDR3 spans 15 amino acids. V lost 2 bases to trimming and J lost 1 base, with 9 bases between them. The V gene's germline CDR1 is SEHNR and CDR2 FQNEAQ (reference sequence).

This clonotype has a count of ten or more. V gene TRBV7-9 combines with J gene TRBJ2-1; possibly TRBD2 for D (6 bases). Trimming removed 4 bases from V and 8 bases from J, with 12 bases in between. CDR3 length: 13 residues. Germline V gene sequence: CDR1 SEHNR, CDR2 FQNEAQ (reference sequence). CDR3 DNA sequence: TGTGCCAGCAGCTCGCGGGGACCCGATGAGCAGTTCTTC. Translating gives CASSSRGPDEQFF.

The chain recombines TRBV27 with TRBJ1-5; D ambiguous. This CDR3 is 13 amino acids long. Germline lookup yields CDR1 MNHEY and CDR2 SMNVEV (reference sequence). V was trimmed by 1 base and J by 2 bases, leaving 3 bases between them. CDR3 sequence (DNA): TGTGCCAGCAGTTTATGCTGCAATCAGCCCCAGCATTTT. Protein sequence: CASSLCCNQPQHF.